What follows are 5 T cell receptor beta chains derived from one specimen sequenced in a study of regulatory T cells in long-lasting Graves disease. As for time point: newly diagnosed GD, antithyroid drugs for less than 3 months. Researchers made the TCR library from RNA that was extracted from PBMCs. To make TCR beta libraries, researchers used iRepertoire HTBI primers and Arm-PCR of CDR3 regions. TCRdb re-called the multiplex PCR reads through MiXCR, storing one row per CDR3 protein. Here the sample spans about 430,000 distinct CDR3 sequences, 15% being singletons. The same data also contributed to another study, on T cells in Graves' hyperthyroidism and ophthalmopathy.

The material was peripheral blood mononuclear cells (PBMCs), obtained at new diagnosis, from a patient treated with antithyroid drugs. The receptor set was obtained from a woman between 35 and 50 years old with Graves disease.

This clonotype was seen ten or more times. The chain is built from TRBV28 and TRBJ2-1, with 9 positions matching TRBD2. Germline assignment: CDR1 MDHEN and CDR2 SYDVKM. Trimming removed 5 bases from V and 15 bases from J; junction bases left unmatched: 8. CDR3 length: 12 residues. CDR3 DNA: TGTGCCAGCAGTCATGCGGGACTAGCCCCGTTCTTC. Translation gives CASSHAGLAPFF.

The chain has TRBV6-2 or TRBV6-3 and TRBJ2-7, with TRBD2 as a possible D gene (5 bases). Germline loops: CDR1 MNHEY, CDR2 SVGEGT. The length of the CDR3 is 15 residues. Trimming took off 1 base at V and 2 bases at J, with 12 bases between the two ends. CDR3: CASSYFAGTTYEQYF. The CDR3 nucleotides read TGTGCCAGCAGTTACTTCGCGGGCACAACCTACGAGCAGTACTTC.

Ten or more counts support this clonotype. This chain uses TRBV20-1 with TRBJ2-5; D unclear. V lost 3 bases and J lost 2, with 7 bases in between. CDR1 is DFQATT and CDR2 is SNEGSKA in the germline V gene (reference sequence). The CDR3 covers 12 residues. This chain's CDR3 is CSASPSQETQYF. In DNA form, the CDR3 reads TGCAGTGCTAGTCCGTCACAAGAGACCCAGTACTTC.

This clonotype came up a few times. The chain combines TRBV28 with TRBJ2-7, with D possibly being TRBD1 or TRBD2 (7 bases each). The length of the CDR3 is 16 residues. Germline V gene data show CDR1 as MDHEN and CDR2 as SYDVKM. V lost 6 bases to trimming and J lost 0 bases, with 18 bases between them. CDR3 protein: CASSRGRGTVSYEQYF. CDR3 DNA sequence: TGTGCCAGCAGCCGGGGGCGGGGGACAGTCTCCTACGAGCAGTACTTC.

This clonotype was counted a few times. V is TRBV7-2 and J is TRBJ2-2; D ambiguous. The CDR3 consists of 17 residues. The V and J ends lost 1 base and 3 bases respectively, with 15 bases between them. CDR1 and CDR2 from the germline V gene are SGHTA and FQGNSA. This CDR3 is CASSLDRWQYYTGELFF. Here the CDR3 DNA reads TGTGCCAGCAGCTTAGATCGATGGCAGTATTACACCGGGGAGCTGTTTTTT.